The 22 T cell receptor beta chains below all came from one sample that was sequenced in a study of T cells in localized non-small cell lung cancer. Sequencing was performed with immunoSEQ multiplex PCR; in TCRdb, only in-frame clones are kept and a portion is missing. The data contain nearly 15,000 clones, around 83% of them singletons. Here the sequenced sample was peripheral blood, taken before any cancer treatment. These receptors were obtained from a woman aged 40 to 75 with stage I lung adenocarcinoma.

The DNA of the CDR3 is TGTGCCAGCAGTTTATGGCAGGGGGGAAATGAAAAACTGTTTTTT. Translating gives CASSLWQGGNEKLFF. The rearrangement joins TRBV28 to TRBJ1-4; TRBD1 agrees at 7 bases. Germline V gene sequence: CDR1 MDHEN, CDR2 SYDVKM. Unmatched junction bases numbered 3, after V lost 0 bases and J lost 5 bases. This CDR3 is 15 amino acids long. Supplemented by reference TRBV28 and TRBJ1-4, the full variable domain reads DVKVTQSSRYLVKRTGEKVFLECVQDMDHENMFWYRQDPGLGLRLIYFSYDVKMKEKGDIPEGYSVSREKKERFSLILESASTNQTSMYLCASSLWQGGNEKLFFGSGTQLSVL.

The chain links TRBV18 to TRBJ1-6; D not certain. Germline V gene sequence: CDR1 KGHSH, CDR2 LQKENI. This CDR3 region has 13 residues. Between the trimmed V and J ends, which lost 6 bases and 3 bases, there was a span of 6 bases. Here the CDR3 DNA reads TGTGCCAGCTCGTCAGACTATAATTCACCCCTCCACTTT. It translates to CASSSDYNSPLHF.

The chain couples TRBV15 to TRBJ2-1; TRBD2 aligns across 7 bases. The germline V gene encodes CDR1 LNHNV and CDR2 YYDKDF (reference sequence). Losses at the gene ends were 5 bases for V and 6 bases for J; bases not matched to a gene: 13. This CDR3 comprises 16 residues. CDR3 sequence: CATSGSLARGPNEQFF. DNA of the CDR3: TGTGCCACCAGCGGATCACTAGCGAGGGGCCCCAATGAGCAGTTCTTC.

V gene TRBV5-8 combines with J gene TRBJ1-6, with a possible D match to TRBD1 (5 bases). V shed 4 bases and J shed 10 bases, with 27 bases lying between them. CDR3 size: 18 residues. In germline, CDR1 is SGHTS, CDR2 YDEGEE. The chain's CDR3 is CASSQVGVWSRRDSPLHF. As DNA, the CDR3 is TGTGCCAGCAGCCAGGTCGGGGTATGGTCTCGACGGGACTCACCCCTCCACTTT.

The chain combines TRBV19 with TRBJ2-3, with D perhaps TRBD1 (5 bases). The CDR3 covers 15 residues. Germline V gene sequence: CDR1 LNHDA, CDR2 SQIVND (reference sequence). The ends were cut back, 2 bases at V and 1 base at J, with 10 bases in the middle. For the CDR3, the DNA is TGTGCCAGTAGTATAACGACAGTAGGCACAGATACGCAGTATTTT. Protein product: CASSITTVGTDTQYF.

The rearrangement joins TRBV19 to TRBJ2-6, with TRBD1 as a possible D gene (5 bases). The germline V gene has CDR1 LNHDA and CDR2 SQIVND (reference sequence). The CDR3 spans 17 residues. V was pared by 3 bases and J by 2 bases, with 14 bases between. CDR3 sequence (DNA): TGTGCCAGTAGTATTGGTTGGGGCAGGGCTGGGGCCAACGTCCTGACTTTC. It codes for CASSIGWGRAGANVLTF.

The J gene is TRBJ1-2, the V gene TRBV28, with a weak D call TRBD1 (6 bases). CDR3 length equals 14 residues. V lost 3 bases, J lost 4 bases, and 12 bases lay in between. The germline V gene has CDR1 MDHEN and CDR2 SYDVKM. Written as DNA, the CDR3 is TGTGCCAGCAGTTTCGGGGGCGGCTTCTATGGCTACACCTTC. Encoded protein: CASSFGGGFYGYTF.

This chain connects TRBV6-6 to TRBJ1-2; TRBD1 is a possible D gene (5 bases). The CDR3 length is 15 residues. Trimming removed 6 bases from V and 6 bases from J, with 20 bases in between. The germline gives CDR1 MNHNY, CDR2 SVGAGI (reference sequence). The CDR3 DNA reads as TGTGCCAGCAGCCCCCCCGGGGCCACCAGGGATGGCTACACCTTC. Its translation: CASSPPGATRDGYTF.

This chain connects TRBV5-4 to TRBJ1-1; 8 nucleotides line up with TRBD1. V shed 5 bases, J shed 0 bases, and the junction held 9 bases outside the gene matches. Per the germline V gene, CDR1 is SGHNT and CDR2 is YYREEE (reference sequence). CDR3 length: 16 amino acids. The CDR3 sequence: CASSYNGQGMNTEAFF. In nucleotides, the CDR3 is TGTGCCAGCAGTTACAACGGACAGGGAATGAACACTGAAGCTTTCTTT.

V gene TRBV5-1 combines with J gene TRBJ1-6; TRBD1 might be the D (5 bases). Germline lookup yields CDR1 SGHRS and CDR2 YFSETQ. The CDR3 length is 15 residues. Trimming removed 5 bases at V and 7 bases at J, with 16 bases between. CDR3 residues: CASSPAGAGNSPLHF. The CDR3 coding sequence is TGCGCCAGCAGTCCAGCCGGGGCGGGAAATTCACCCCTCCACTTT.

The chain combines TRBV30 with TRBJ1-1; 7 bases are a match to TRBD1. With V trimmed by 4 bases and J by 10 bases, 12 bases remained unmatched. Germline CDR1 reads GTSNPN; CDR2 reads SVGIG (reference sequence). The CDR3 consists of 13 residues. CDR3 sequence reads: CAWTLLGGEVAFF. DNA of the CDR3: TGTGCCTGGACCCTTCTAGGGGGCGAGGTAGCTTTCTTT.

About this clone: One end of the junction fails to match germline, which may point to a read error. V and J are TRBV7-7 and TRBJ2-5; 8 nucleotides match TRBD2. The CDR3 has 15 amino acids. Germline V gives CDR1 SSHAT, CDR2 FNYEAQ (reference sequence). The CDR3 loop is CASSLYDGGGETQYF. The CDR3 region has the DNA TGTGCTAGCAGCTTATACGACGGGGGGGGAGAGACCCAGTACTTC.

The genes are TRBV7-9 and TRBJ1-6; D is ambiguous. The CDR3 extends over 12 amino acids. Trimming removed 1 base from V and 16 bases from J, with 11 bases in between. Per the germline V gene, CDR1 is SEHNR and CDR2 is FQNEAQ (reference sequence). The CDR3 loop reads CASSLGIEILHF. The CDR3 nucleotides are TGTGCCAGCAGCTTAGGCATCGAGATACTCCACTTT.

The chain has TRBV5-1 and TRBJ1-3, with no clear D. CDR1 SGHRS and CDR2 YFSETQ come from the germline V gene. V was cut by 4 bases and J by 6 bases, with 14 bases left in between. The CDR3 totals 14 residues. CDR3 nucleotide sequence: TGCGCCAGCAGCCCGGACGGTGGAGAAAACACCATATATTTT. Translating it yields CASSPDGGENTIYF.

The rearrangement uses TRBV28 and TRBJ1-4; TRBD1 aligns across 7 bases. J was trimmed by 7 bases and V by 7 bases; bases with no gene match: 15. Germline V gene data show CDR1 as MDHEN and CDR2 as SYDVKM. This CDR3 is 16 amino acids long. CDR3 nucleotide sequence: TGTGCCAGCACAACCCCCGGAGGGGGCAATATTGAAAAACTGTTTTTT. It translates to CASTTPGGGNIEKLFF.

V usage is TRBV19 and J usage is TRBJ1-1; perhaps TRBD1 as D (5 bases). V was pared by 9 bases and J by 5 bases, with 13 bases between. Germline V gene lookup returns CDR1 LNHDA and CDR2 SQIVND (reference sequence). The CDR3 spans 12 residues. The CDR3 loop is CASLGGLTEAFF. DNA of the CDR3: TGTGCCAGCCTTGGGGGGTTGACTGAAGCTTTCTTT.

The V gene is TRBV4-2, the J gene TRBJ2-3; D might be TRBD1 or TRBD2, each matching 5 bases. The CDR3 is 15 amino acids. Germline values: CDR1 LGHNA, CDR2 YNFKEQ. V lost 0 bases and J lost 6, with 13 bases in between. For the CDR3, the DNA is TGTGCCAGCAGCCAAGAAGGATCGGGGACCGATACGCAGTATTTT. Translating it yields CASSQEGSGTDTQYF.

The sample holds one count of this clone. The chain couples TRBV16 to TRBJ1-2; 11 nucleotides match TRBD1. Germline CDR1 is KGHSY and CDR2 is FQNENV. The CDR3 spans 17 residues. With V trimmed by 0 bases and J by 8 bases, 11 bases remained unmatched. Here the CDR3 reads CASSQSGQGATREGYTF. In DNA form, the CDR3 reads TGTGCCAGCAGCCAATCTGGACAGGGGGCCACCCGAGAGGGCTACACCTTC.

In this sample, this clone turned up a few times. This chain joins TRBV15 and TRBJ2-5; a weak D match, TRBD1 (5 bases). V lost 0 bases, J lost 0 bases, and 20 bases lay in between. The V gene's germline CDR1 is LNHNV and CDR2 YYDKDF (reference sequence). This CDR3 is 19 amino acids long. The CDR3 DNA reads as TGTGCCACCAGCAGAGATCGAATATTTTTGGGCAGGGACCAAGAGACCCAGTACTTC. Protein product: CATSRDRIFLGRDQETQYF.

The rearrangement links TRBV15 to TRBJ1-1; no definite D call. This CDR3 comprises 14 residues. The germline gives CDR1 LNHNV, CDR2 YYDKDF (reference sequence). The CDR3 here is CAIRSYTLNTEAFF. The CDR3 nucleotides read TGTGCAATCAGGTCCTATACCCTGAACACTGAAGCTTTCTTT.

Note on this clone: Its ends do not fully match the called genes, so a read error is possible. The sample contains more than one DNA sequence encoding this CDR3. CDR3: CASSPAGVTGANVLTF. For the CDR3, the DNA is TGTGCTAGCAGCCCCGCGGGTGTCACTGGGGCCAACGTCCTGACTTTT. This chain uses TRBV7-7 with TRBJ2-6; D possibly uses TRBD1 or TRBD2 (5 bases each). The CDR3 extends over 16 amino acids. Germline CDR1 SSHAT, CDR2 FNYEAQ (reference sequence). Based on the CDR3 plus reference TRBV7-7 and TRBJ2-6, the full variable domain is GAGVSQSPRYKVTKRGQDVTLRCDPISSHATLYWYQQALGQGPEFLTYFNYEAQPDKSGLPSDRFSAERPEGSISTLTIQRTEQRDSAMYRCASSPAGVTGANVLTFGAGSRLTVL.

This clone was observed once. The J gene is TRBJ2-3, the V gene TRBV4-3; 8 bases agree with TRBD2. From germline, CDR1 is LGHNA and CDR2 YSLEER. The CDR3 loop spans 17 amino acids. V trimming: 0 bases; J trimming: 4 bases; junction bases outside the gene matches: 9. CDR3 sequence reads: CASSQDLSGGPADTQYF. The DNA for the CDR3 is TGCGCCAGCAGCCAAGATTTGTCGGGGGGGCCAGCAGATACGCAGTATTTT.